This TCR beta chain was found in a study of T cells in Graves' hyperthyroidism and ophthalmopathy. General observations from the study: Using 13 V-J features, a model discriminated ophthalmopathy from stable hyperthyroidism.

From RNA transcripts, TCR beta CDR3 regions were amplified. The HTBI primer set was used in a first-round RT-PCR of the TCR CDR3. TCRdb redid the calling of the multiplex PCR reads with MiXCR, one entry per CDR3 protein. The table records 500,000 to 750,000 distinct CDR3 sequences, 11% to 15% of them present only once. Trimming cost V 5 bases and J 0 bases, with 13 bases left between them. CDR1 is MNHNS, CDR2 SASEGT, per germline. CDR3 size: 16 residues. Each 10 ml fresh peripheral blood draw supplied the PBMCs. Regarding this clonotype: Its target is unknown.

The TCR was taken from a woman under 30 with Graves' ophthalmopathy. The sample taken for sequencing was blood. The rearrangement joins TRBV6-1 to TRBJ2-2; D ambiguous. The CDR3 protein is CASSPVRNSNTGELFF. In nucleotides, the CDR3 is TGTGCCAGCAGTCCCGTCCGGAATTCGAACACCGGGGAGCTGTTTTTT.